These T cell receptor beta chains were read from a single sample in a study of blood T cell repertoires in COVID-19. TCRdb's table, derived via immunoSEQ multiplex PCR, lists solely in-frame clones and lacks some. The profile shows around 500,000 clones, 85% to 90% of them singletons. Sequenced: PBMCs or T cells enriched from blood (not recorded which). The receptors shown here come from a woman aged 40 to 50 who had recovered from COVID-19. Each CDR3 is given with its conserved first and last residue. A D gene is named only where the DNA matches it firmly. Size is omitted from some rows. Given values are once, few, many or a class for expanded clones.

v_call: TRBV5-1
cdr3_length: 13
j_call: TRBJ1-1
clone_size: NA
d_call: TRBD1
cdr3_nt: TGCGCCAGCAGCATAGGACAGGTTGGGGTTGCTTTCTTT
cdr3_aa: CASSIGQVGVAFF

v_call: TRBV4-1
cdr3_length: 17
j_call: TRBJ2-3
clone_size: NA
d_call: TRBD2
cdr3_nt: TGCGCCAGCAGCCAAGAGGCTAGCGGGACCGGCACAGATACGCAGTATTTT
cdr3_aa: CASSQEASGTGTDTQYF

v_call: TRBV5-4
cdr3_length: 12
j_call: TRBJ1-1
clone_size: NA
d_call: NA
cdr3_nt: TGTGCCAGCAGCTTGGTGGCAGGCGAAGCTTTCTTT
cdr3_aa: CASSLVAGEAFF

v_call: TRBV25-1
cdr3_length: 14
j_call: TRBJ1-1
clone_size: NA
d_call: TRBD1
cdr3_nt: TGTGCCAGCAGTGACAAACCAGGGGGCACTGAAGCTTTCTTT
cdr3_aa: CASSDKPGGTEAFF

v_call: TRBV10-3
cdr3_length: 11
j_call: TRBJ1-1
clone_size: few
d_call: NA
cdr3_nt: TGTGCCATCGGAAGTGGGCCGGGGGCTTTCTTT
cdr3_aa: CAIGSGPGAFF

v_call: TRBV5-4
cdr3_length: 15
j_call: TRBJ1-2
clone_size: NA
d_call: TRBD1
cdr3_nt: TGTGCCAGCGCTGGAGGGACAGACGATTTCTATGGCTACACCTTC
cdr3_aa: CASAGGTDDFYGYTF

v_call: TRBV9
cdr3_length: 14
j_call: TRBJ2-3
clone_size: NA
d_call: NA
cdr3_nt: TGTGCCAGCAGCGTAGCTGGATACACGGGTACGCAGTATTTT
cdr3_aa: CASSVAGYTGTQYF

v_call: TRBV5-1
cdr3_length: 14
j_call: TRBJ2-7
clone_size: NA
d_call: NA
cdr3_nt: TGCGCCAGCAGCTTGGAGCTAGTTGGCTACGAGCAGTACTTC
cdr3_aa: CASSLELVGYEQYF

v_call: TRBV18
cdr3_length: 16
j_call: TRBJ1-5
clone_size: NA
d_call: TRBD1
cdr3_nt: TGTGCCAGCTCACCAGACCCGACAGGGGGAGTTCAGCCCCAGCATTTT
cdr3_aa: CASSPDPTGGVQPQHF

v_call: TRBV13
cdr3_length: 16
j_call: TRBJ1-1
clone_size: NA
d_call: TRBD1
cdr3_nt: TGTGCCAGCAGCTTAGGGCCCGGACAGGGTAAGACTGAAGCTTTCTTT
cdr3_aa: CASSLGPGQGKTEAFF

v_call: TRBV7-9
cdr3_length: 15
j_call: TRBJ2-1
clone_size: NA
d_call: NA
cdr3_nt: TGTGCCAGCAGCTTAGCGCGGGCTAACCCTGCCAAGCGGTTCTTC
cdr3_aa: CASSLARANPAKRFF

v_call: TRBV6-5
cdr3_length: 15
j_call: TRBJ1-2
clone_size: NA
d_call: TRBD1
cdr3_nt: TGTGCCAGCAGCTCGGGGCCAGGGGGCCGCTATGGCTACACCTTC
cdr3_aa: CASSSGPGGRYGYTF

v_call: TRBV2
cdr3_length: 16
j_call: TRBJ2-1
clone_size: NA
d_call: TRBD2
cdr3_nt: TGTGCCAGCAGTGGGTTTAGCGGGAGTGGGTACAATGAGCAGTTCTTC
cdr3_aa: CASSGFSGSGYNEQFF

v_call: TRBV18
cdr3_length: 15
j_call: TRBJ1-3
clone_size: few
d_call: NA
cdr3_nt: TGTGCCAGCTCACCAGCAGGGAACCCTGGAAACACCATATATTTT
cdr3_aa: CASSPAGNPGNTIYF

v_call: TRBV18
cdr3_length: 16
j_call: TRBJ1-1
clone_size: NA
d_call: NA
cdr3_nt: TGTGCCAGCTCACCTTCCCTCGGTGGGGCTAACACTGAAGCTTTCTTT
cdr3_aa: CASSPSLGGANTEAFF

v_call: TRBV19
cdr3_length: 13
j_call: TRBJ1-4
clone_size: NA
d_call: NA
cdr3_nt: TGTGCCACTAGGACATCAACTAATGAAAAACTGTTTTTT
cdr3_aa: CATRTSTNEKLFF

v_call: TRBV30
cdr3_length: 17
j_call: TRBJ2-2
clone_size: NA
d_call: TRBD2
cdr3_nt: TGTGCCTGGAGTGGGGTAACCAGCGGGAGTATTAACGGGGAGCTGTTTTTT
cdr3_aa: CAWSGVTSGSINGELFF

v_call: TRBV2
cdr3_length: 12
j_call: TRBJ2-2
clone_size: few
d_call: NA
cdr3_nt: TGTGCCAGCAGTGGAGGGACCGGGGAGCTGTTTTTT
cdr3_aa: CASSGGTGELFF

v_call: TRBV24-1
cdr3_length: 15
j_call: TRBJ1-1
clone_size: NA
d_call: TRBD1
cdr3_nt: TGTGCCACCAGTGACCCGACAGGGGGCAAGCGGGAAGCTTTCTTT
cdr3_aa: CATSDPTGGKREAFF

v_call: TRBV18
cdr3_length: 16
j_call: TRBJ2-1
clone_size: NA
d_call: TRBD2
cdr3_nt: TGTGCCAGCTCACCCGGGACTAGCGGGAGTGCAAATGAGCAGTTCTTC
cdr3_aa: CASSPGTSGSANEQFF

v_call: TRBV11-3
cdr3_length: 14
j_call: TRBJ2-7
clone_size: few
d_call: NA
cdr3_nt: TGTGCCAGCAGCTTAGGGTCGGGGGCCTACGAGCAGTACTTC
cdr3_aa: CASSLGSGAYEQYF

v_call: TRBV3-1/TRBV3-2
cdr3_length: 14
j_call: TRBJ1-1
clone_size: NA
d_call: TRBD1
cdr3_nt: TGTGCCAGCAGCCAATCGTACAGGGGATGGGAAGCTTTCTTT
cdr3_aa: CASSQSYRGWEAFF

v_call: TRBV6-2/TRBV6-3
cdr3_length: 13
j_call: TRBJ2-7
clone_size: NA
d_call: TRBD2
cdr3_nt: TGTGCCAGCAGACCTAGCGGGGTCTACGAGCAGTACTTC
cdr3_aa: CASRPSGVYEQYF

v_call: TRBV7-9
cdr3_length: 11
j_call: TRBJ2-1
clone_size: NA
d_call: NA
cdr3_nt: TGTGCCAGCACCTCAGGGGATGAGCAGTTCTTC
cdr3_aa: CASTSGDEQFF

v_call: TRBV11-3
cdr3_length: 13
j_call: TRBJ2-7
clone_size: once
d_call: TRBD1
cdr3_nt: TGTGCCAGCAGCTTCGGACAGGCATACGAGCAGTACTTC
cdr3_aa: CASSFGQAYEQYF

v_call: TRBV7-2
cdr3_length: 14
j_call: TRBJ1-5
clone_size: NA
d_call: NA
cdr3_nt: TGTGCCAGCAGCTTAGCGAGGGAAAATCAGCCCCAGCATTTT
cdr3_aa: CASSLARENQPQHF

v_call: TRBV5-4
cdr3_length: 16
j_call: TRBJ2-1
clone_size: NA
d_call: TRBD1
cdr3_nt: TGTGCCAGCAGCTTGGGGCGGGACAGGGGCAACAATGAGCAGTTCTTC
cdr3_aa: CASSLGRDRGNNEQFF

v_call: TRBV4-3
cdr3_length: 17
j_call: TRBJ1-2
clone_size: NA
d_call: TRBD1
cdr3_nt: TGCGCCAGCAGCCAACGCCCGTTAGGACGACAGGGTGATGGCTACACCTTC
cdr3_aa: CASSQRPLGRQGDGYTF

v_call: TRBV6-5
cdr3_length: 14
j_call: TRBJ2-2
clone_size: NA
d_call: NA
cdr3_nt: TGTGCCAGCTTGAGAACTAGCTTCGACGGGGAGCTGTTTTTT
cdr3_aa: CASLRTSFDGELFF

v_call: TRBV3-1/TRBV3-2
cdr3_length: 11
j_call: TRBJ1-2
clone_size: NA
d_call: NA
cdr3_nt: TGTGCCAGCAGCCAGGCATATGGCTACACCTTC
cdr3_aa: CASSQAYGYTF

v_call: TRBV7-2
cdr3_length: 18
j_call: TRBJ2-1
clone_size: NA
d_call: TRBD2
cdr3_nt: TGTGCCAGCAGCTTAGGGACTAGCGGGAGGCGGATAGGGAATGAGCAGTTCTTC
cdr3_aa: CASSLGTSGRRIGNEQFF

v_call: TRBV30
cdr3_length: 13
j_call: TRBJ2-7
clone_size: NA
d_call: NA
cdr3_nt: TGTGCCTGGGACCCTGGAGGGCCCTCCGAGCAGTACTTC
cdr3_aa: CAWDPGGPSEQYF

v_call: TRBV11-2
cdr3_length: 15
j_call: TRBJ1-2
clone_size: NA
d_call: NA
cdr3_nt: TGTGCCAGCAGCCATAAACAGAGCCCCGGCTATGGCTACACCTTC
cdr3_aa: CASSHKQSPGYGYTF

v_call: TRBV11-2
cdr3_length: 12
j_call: TRBJ2-4
clone_size: NA
d_call: NA
cdr3_nt: TGTGCCAGCAGCTATAGTAGTAACATTCAGTACTTC
cdr3_aa: CASSYSSNIQYF

v_call: TRBV11-2
cdr3_length: 14
j_call: TRBJ2-7
clone_size: NA
d_call: TRBD1
cdr3_nt: TGTGCCAGCAGCTCGGGACAGGGGTTCTCCGAGCAGTACTTC
cdr3_aa: CASSSGQGFSEQYF

v_call: TRBV7-6
cdr3_length: 17
j_call: TRBJ2-7
clone_size: NA
d_call: TRBD1
cdr3_nt: TGTGCCAGCAGCTTAGTTCCGGGACAGGGGGGGCTTGTCGAGCAGTACTTC
cdr3_aa: CASSLVPGQGGLVEQYF

v_call: TRBV7-9
cdr3_length: 14
j_call: TRBJ1-2
clone_size: NA
d_call: NA
cdr3_nt: TGTGCCAGCAGCTTAGCACTAAATGAATATGGCTACACCTTC
cdr3_aa: CASSLALNEYGYTF

v_call: TRBV4-3
cdr3_length: 16
j_call: TRBJ2-1
clone_size: NA
d_call: TRBD2
cdr3_nt: TGCGCCAGCAGCCAAGAGTCTAGCGGACCCCTGGGTGAGCAGTTCTTC
cdr3_aa: CASSQESSGPLGEQFF

v_call: TRBV10-3
cdr3_length: 16
j_call: TRBJ2-6
clone_size: once
d_call: NA
cdr3_nt: TGTGCCATCGCCGGGACAAAAGGCTCTGGGGCCAACGTCCTGACTTTC
cdr3_aa: CAIAGTKGSGANVLTF

v_call: TRBV19
cdr3_length: 14
j_call: TRBJ1-2
clone_size: NA
d_call: TRBD1
cdr3_nt: TGTGCCAGTAGTATAGGGACAGGGAACTATGGCTACACCTTC
cdr3_aa: CASSIGTGNYGYTF

v_call: TRBV7-6
cdr3_length: 14
j_call: TRBJ2-3
clone_size: NA
d_call: TRBD1
cdr3_nt: TGTGCCAGCAGCCAAGGGACAGGGCCAGATACGCAGTATTTT
cdr3_aa: CASSQGTGPDTQYF

v_call: TRBV30
cdr3_length: 16
j_call: TRBJ2-7
clone_size: NA
d_call: NA
cdr3_nt: TGTGCCTGTCACACCGGGAGTCCCTCCCCCACCTACGAGCAGTACTTC
cdr3_aa: CACHTGSPSPTYEQYF

v_call: TRBV5-1
cdr3_length: 16
j_call: TRBJ1-4
clone_size: NA
d_call: NA
cdr3_nt: TGCGCCAGCAGCTTGGAACAGGGCAGGGCTAATGAAAAACTGTTTTTT
cdr3_aa: CASSLEQGRANEKLFF

v_call: TRBV14
cdr3_length: 16
j_call: TRBJ2-7
clone_size: NA
d_call: TRBD2
cdr3_nt: TGTGCCAGCAGCCCCCAGGGACTAGCGGGAGCCTACGAGCAGTACTTC
cdr3_aa: CASSPQGLAGAYEQYF

v_call: TRBV30
cdr3_length: 15
j_call: TRBJ2-2
clone_size: NA
d_call: NA
cdr3_nt: TGTGCCTGGAGTGCGGTGACAGCGAACACCGGGGAGCTGTTTTTT
cdr3_aa: CAWSAVTANTGELFF

v_call: TRBV27
cdr3_length: 14
j_call: TRBJ2-1
clone_size: NA
d_call: TRBD2
cdr3_nt: TGTGCCAGCAGTTTGGGGGGGTCCTACAATGAGCAGTTCTTC
cdr3_aa: CASSLGGSYNEQFF

v_call: TRBV4-1
cdr3_length: 14
j_call: TRBJ1-4
clone_size: NA
d_call: TRBD1
cdr3_nt: TGCGCCAGTACCCCGACAGGGGGCAGGGAAAAACTGTTTTTT
cdr3_aa: CASTPTGGREKLFF

v_call: TRBV5-1
cdr3_length: 16
j_call: TRBJ2-5
clone_size: NA
d_call: NA
cdr3_nt: TGCGCCAGCAGCCCTGGCTGGACTCAGTTACAAGAGACCCAGTACTTC
cdr3_aa: CASSPGWTQLQETQYF

v_call: TRBV3-1/TRBV3-2
cdr3_length: 15
j_call: TRBJ2-2
clone_size: NA
d_call: NA
cdr3_nt: TGTGCCAGCAGCCCCCGGACAGCGAACACCGGGGAGCTGTTTTTT
cdr3_aa: CASSPRTANTGELFF

v_call: TRBV5-6
cdr3_length: 15
j_call: TRBJ2-7
clone_size: NA
d_call: TRBD1
cdr3_nt: TGTGCCAGCAGCTCTTGGACAGGGCAAACCTACGAGCAGTACTTC
cdr3_aa: CASSSWTGQTYEQYF

v_call: TRBV27
cdr3_length: 15
j_call: TRBJ1-1
clone_size: NA
d_call: TRBD1
cdr3_nt: TGTGCCAGCAGTCGCGGTACAGGGGGCATCACTGAAGCTTTCTTT
cdr3_aa: CASSRGTGGITEAFF

v_call: TRBV6-2/TRBV6-3
cdr3_length: 15
j_call: TRBJ2-1
clone_size: NA
d_call: NA
cdr3_nt: TGTGCCAGCAGTTACCCACGAAGCGGAATCAATGAGCAGTTCTTC
cdr3_aa: CASSYPRSGINEQFF